This T cell receptor beta chain is drawn from a study of blood T cell repertoires in COVID-19. For the study at large: Specimens from acute and convalescent COVID-19 originated in the United States, Italy and Spain.

Germline V CDR1 and CDR2: KGHSH, LQKENI. Trimming shortened V by 5 bases and J by 0 bases, and 8 bases separated the two germline ends. This CDR3 region has 14 residues. Per the study methods: Nucleated cell number was recorded as an estimate derived from reference gene primer amplification. Sequencing was performed with immunoSEQ multiplex PCR; in TCRdb, only in-frame clones are kept and a portion is missing. Clone size and V and J calls were adopted from that table, with D and trimming inferred from the DNA. The sample has more than 150,000 clones; roughly 89% are singletons. Material for sequencing was peripheral blood. This TCR was recovered from a man aged 50 or older with acute or convalescent COVID-19. The V call is TRBV18, the J call TRBJ1-3, with D possibly being TRBD1 (6 bases). DNA for the CDR3: TGTGCCAGCTCAGGGGGCAACTCTGGAAACACCATATATTTT. This sequence encodes CASSGGNSGNTIYF.